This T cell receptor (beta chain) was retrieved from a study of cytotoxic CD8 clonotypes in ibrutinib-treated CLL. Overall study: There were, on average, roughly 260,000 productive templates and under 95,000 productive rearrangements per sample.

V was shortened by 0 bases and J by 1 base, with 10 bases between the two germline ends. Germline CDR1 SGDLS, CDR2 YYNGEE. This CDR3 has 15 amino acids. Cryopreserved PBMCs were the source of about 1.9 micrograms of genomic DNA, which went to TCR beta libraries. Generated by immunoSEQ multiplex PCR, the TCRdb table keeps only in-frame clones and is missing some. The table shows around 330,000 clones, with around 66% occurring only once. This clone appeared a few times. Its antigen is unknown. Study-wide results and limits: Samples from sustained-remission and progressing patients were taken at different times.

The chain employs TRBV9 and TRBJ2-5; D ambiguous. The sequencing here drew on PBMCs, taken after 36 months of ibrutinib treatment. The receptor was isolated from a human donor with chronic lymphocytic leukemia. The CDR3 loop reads CASSVGPALQETQYF. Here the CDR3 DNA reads TGTGCCAGCAGCGTAGGTCCAGCCCTCCAAGAGACCCAGTACTTC.